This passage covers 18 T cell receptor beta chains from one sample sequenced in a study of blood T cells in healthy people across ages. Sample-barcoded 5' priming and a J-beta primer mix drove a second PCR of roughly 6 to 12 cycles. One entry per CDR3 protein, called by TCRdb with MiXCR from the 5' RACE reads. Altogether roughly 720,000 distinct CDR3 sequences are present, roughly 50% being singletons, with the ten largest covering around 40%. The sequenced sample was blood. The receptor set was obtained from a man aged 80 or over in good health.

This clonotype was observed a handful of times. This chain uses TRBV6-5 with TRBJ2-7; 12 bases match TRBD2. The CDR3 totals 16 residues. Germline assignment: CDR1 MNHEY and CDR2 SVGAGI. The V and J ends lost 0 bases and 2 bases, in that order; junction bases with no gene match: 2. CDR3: CASSYSRLAGAYEQYF. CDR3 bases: TGTGCCAGCAGTTACTCTCGACTAGCGGGAGCCTACGAGCAGTACTTC.

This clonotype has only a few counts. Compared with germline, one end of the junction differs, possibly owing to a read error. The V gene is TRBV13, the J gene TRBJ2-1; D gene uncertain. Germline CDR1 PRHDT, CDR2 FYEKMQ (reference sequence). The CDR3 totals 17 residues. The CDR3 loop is CANSPRGSGSSYNEQFF. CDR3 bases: TGTGCCAACAGCCCCCGCGGATCAGGTTCTTCCTACAATGAGCAGTTCTTC.

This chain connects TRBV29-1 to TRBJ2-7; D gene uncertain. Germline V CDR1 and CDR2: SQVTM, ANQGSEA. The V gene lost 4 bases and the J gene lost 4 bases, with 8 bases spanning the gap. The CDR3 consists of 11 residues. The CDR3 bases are TGCAGCGTTGGATATGGTTACGAGCAGTACTTC. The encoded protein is CSVGYGYEQYF.

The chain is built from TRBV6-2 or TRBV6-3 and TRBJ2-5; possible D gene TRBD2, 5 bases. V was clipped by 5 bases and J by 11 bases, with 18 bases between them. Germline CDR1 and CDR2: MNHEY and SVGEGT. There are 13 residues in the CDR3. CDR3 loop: CASSDYPPGEQYF. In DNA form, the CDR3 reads TGTGCCAGCAGTGACTATCCCCCTGGAGAGCAGTACTTC.

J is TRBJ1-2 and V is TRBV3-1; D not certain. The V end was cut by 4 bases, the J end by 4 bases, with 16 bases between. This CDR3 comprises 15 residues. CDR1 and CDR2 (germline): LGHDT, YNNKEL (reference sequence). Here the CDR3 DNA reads TGTGCCAGCAGCCCCCGGACTACAGATTCCTATGGCTACACCTTC. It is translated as CASSPRTTDSYGYTF.

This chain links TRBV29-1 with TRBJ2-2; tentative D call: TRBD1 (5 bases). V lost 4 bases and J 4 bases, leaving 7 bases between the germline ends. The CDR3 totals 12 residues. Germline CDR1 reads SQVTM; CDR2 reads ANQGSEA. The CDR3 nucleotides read TGCAGCGTTGTTGGGGCCACCGGGGAGCTGTTTTTT. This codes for CSVVGATGELFF.

This CDR3 reads CSARGTPPSTDTQYF. CDR3 nucleotide sequence: TGCAGTGCTAGGGGGACCCCACCTAGCACAGATACGCAGTATTTT. V and J are TRBV20-1 and TRBJ2-3; D may correspond to TRBD1 or TRBD2 (5 bases each). CDR1 is DFQATT and CDR2 is SNEGSKA in the germline V gene (reference sequence). The germline V and J ends were trimmed by 3 bases and 0 bases, with 13 bases remaining between them. This CDR3 has 15 residues.

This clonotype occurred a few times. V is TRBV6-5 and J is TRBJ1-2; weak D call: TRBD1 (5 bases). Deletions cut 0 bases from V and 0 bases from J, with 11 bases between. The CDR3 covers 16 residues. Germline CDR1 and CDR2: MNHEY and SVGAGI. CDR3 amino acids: CASSYSGPKANYGYTF. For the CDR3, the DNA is TGTGCCAGCAGTTACTCGGGACCGAAAGCTAACTATGGCTACACCTTC.

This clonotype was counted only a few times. The CDR3 DNA reads TGCGCCAGCATGGAGGGGACTAGCGGGAGAAGAGAGACCCAGTACTTC. Translating it yields CASMEGTSGRRETQYF. The rearrangement links TRBV10-2 to TRBJ2-5; TRBD2 aligns across 14 bases. The CDR3 contains 16 residues. Looked up from germline, CDR1 is WSHSY and CDR2 is SAAADI. With 7 bases clipped from V and 4 bases from J, the junction kept 8 bases outside the gene matches.

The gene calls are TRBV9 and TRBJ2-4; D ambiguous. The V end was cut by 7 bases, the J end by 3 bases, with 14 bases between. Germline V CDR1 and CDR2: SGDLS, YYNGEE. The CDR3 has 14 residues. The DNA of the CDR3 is TGTGCCAGCGGGTCTGCCGGCGGCAAAAACATTCAGTACTTC. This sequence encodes CASGSAGGKNIQYF. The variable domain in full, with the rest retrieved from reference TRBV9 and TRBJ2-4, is DSGVTQTPKHLITATGQRVTLRCSPRSGDLSVYWYQQSLDQGLQFLIQYYNGEERAKGNILERFSAQQFPDLHSELNLSSLELGDSALYFCASGSAGGKNIQYFGAGTRLSVL.

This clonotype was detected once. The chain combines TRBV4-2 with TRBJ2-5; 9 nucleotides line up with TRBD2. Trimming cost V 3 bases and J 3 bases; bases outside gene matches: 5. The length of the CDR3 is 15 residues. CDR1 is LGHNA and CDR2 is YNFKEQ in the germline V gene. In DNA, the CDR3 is TGTGCCAGCAGCCAGGTAGCGGGAGTAGAAGAGACCCAGTACTTC. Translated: CASSQVAGVEETQYF.

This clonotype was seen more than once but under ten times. The CDR3: CASSEFGGSYEQYF. In DNA, the CDR3 is TGTGCCAGCAGTGAGTTCGGGGGATCCTACGAGCAGTACTTC. The genes are TRBV25-1 and TRBJ2-7; weak D call: TRBD2 (6 bases). Germline-derived CDR1 and CDR2 are MGHDK and SYGVNS. The CDR3 is 14 residues long. Deletions cut 3 bases from V and 1 base from J, with 10 bases between.

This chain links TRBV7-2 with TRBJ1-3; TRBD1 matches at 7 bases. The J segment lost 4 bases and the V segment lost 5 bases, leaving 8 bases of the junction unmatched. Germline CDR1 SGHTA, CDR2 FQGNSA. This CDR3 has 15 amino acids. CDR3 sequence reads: CASSAYRGLGNTIYF. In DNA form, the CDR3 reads TGTGCCAGCAGCGCATACAGGGGTTTAGGAAACACCATATATTTT.

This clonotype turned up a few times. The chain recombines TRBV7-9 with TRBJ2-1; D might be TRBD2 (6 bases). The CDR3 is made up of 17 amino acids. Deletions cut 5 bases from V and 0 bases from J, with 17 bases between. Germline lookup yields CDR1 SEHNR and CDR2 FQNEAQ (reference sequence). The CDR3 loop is CASSLLAAGSSYNEQFF. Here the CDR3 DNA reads TGTGCCAGCAGCCTATTAGCGGCGGGGAGCTCCTACAATGAGCAGTTCTTC.

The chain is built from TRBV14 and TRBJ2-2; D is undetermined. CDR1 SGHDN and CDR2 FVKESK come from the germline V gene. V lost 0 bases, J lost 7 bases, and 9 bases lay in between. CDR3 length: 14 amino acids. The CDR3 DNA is TGTGCCAGCAGCCAAGACAGGCTTTTCGGGGAGCTGTTTTTT. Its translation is CASSQDRLFGELFF.

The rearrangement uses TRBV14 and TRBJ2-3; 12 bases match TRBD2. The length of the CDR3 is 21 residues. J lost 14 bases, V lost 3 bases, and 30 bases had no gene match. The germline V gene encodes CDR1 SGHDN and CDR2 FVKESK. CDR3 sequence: CASSQLGMTSGSPREHRYAYF. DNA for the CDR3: TGTGCCAGCAGCCAGCTGGGGATGACTAGCGGGAGCCCAAGGGAGCACAGATACGCGTATTTT.

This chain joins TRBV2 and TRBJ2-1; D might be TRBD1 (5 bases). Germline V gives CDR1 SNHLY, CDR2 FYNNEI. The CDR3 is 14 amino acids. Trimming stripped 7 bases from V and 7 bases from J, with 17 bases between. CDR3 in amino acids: CASKWGYLRNEQFF. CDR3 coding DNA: TGTGCCAGCAAATGGGGCTACCTTCGGAATGAGCAGTTCTTC.

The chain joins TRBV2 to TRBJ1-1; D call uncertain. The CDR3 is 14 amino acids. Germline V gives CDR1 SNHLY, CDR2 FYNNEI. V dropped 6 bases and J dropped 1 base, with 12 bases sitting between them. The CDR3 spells CASSVGATNTEAFF. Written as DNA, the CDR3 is TGTGCCAGCAGCGTCGGAGCTACGAACACTGAAGCTTTCTTT.